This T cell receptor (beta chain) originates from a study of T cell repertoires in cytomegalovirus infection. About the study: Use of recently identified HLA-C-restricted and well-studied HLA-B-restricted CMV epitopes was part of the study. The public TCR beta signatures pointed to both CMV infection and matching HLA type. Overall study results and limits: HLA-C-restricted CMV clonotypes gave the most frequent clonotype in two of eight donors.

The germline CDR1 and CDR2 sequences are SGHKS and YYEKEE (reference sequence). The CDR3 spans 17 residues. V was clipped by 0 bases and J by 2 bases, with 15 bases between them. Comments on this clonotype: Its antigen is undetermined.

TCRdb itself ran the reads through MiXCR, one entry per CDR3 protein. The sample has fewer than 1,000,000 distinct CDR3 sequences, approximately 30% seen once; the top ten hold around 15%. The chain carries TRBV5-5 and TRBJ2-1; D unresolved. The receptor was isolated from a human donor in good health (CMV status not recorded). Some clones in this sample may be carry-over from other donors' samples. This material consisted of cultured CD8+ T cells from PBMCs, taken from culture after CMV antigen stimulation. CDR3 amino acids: CASSLALFGTTYNEQFF. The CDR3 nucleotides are TGTGCCAGCAGCTTGGCCCTTTTCGGAACCACCTACAATGAGCAGTTCTTC.